One sample yielded the 32 T cell receptor beta chains listed below, sequenced in a study of early T cells in non-severe SARS-CoV-2 infection. MiXCR, run by TCRdb on the 5' RACE reads, gives a single entry per CDR3 protein. The sample holds about 64,000 distinct CDR3 sequences, over 4.5% seen once. Material for sequencing was whole blood. The source is an adult who was a healthcare worker with PCR-confirmed SARS-CoV-2 infection or an uninfected control (not recorded which).

Many counts were recorded for this clonotype. This sequence joins TRBV28 and TRBJ2-7; D perhaps matches TRBD2 (5 bases). The germline V and J ends were trimmed by 3 bases and 3 bases, with 12 bases remaining between them. This CDR3 comprises 14 residues. Germline V gene data show CDR1 as MDHEN and CDR2 as SYDVKM. CDR3 nucleotides: TGTGCCAGCAGTTTGGAGGCCGAGCACTACGAGCAGTACTTC. Its translation is CASSLEAEHYEQYF.

J is TRBJ1-2 and V is TRBV12-3 or TRBV12-4; possibly TRBD1 for D (6 bases). The germline V and J ends were trimmed by 5 bases and 4 bases, with 14 bases remaining between them. The CDR3 is 14 amino acids. CDR3 bases: TGTGCCAGCAGTCGGACAGACTCCCTCTATGGCTACACCTTC. Protein: CASSRTDSLYGYTF.

This clonotype was counted many times. The junction does not match germline at one end; this may be a read error. The gene calls are TRBV19 and TRBJ1-1; D is possibly TRBD1 (6 bases). CDR1 is LNHDA, CDR2 SQIVND, per germline (reference sequence). This CDR3 contains 14 residues. CDR3 nucleotide sequence: TGTGCCAGTAGTATACAAAGGGGGAACACTGAAGCCTTCTTT. Translation: CASSIQRGNTEAFF.

The V gene is TRBV7-9, the J gene TRBJ2-1; the D is unclear. The CDR3 is 13 residues long. V shed 5 bases and J shed 7 bases, with 12 bases lying between them. Germline CDR1 is SEHNR and CDR2 is FQNEAQ (reference sequence). The CDR3 nucleotides read TGTGCCAGCAGCCCCATTCAGGCAAATGAGCAGTTCTTC. This sequence encodes CASSPIQANEQFF.

This clonotype appeared many times. This chain links TRBV19 with TRBJ2-7, with a possible D match to TRBD1 (5 bases). CDR3 length: 13 amino acids. Germline values: CDR1 LNHDA, CDR2 SQIVND (reference sequence). The ends were cut back, 4 bases at V and 6 bases at J, with 13 bases in the middle. The CDR3 protein is CASSNQGYREQYF. CDR3 nucleotide sequence: TGTGCCAGTAGTAACCAGGGCTATCGCGAGCAGTACTTC.

This clonotype was observed a handful of times. The chain has TRBV7-9 and TRBJ2-6; D may be TRBD1 (6 bases). Germline CDR1 reads SEHNR; CDR2 reads FQNEAQ (reference sequence). The CDR3 runs to 16 residues. Trimming took 5 bases from V and 4 from J, leaving 15 bases between them. The CDR3, as DNA: TGTGCCAGCAGCAGCAGGGGTACGCGAGGGGCCAACGTCCTGACTTTC. It specifies CASSSRGTRGANVLTF.

This clonotype appeared many times. The V and J genes are TRBV10-3 and TRBJ2-3; TRBD2 aligns across 9 bases. V dropped 6 bases and J dropped 1; count of bases not matched to a gene: 5. The CDR3 length is 15 residues. The germline V gene encodes CDR1 ENHRY and CDR2 SYGVKD. CDR3 loop: CAIRDSSGGTDTQYF. The CDR3 DNA reads as TGTGCCATCAGAGACTCTAGCGGGGGCACAGATACGCAGTATTTT.

This clonotype was observed at least ten times. This chain links TRBV25-1 with TRBJ1-5, with a tentative D call TRBD1 (5 bases). The V end lost 1 base, the J end lost 5 bases, and 6 bases lay between the germline ends. This CDR3 region has 13 residues. From germline, CDR1 is MGHDK and CDR2 SYGVNS. CDR3 in amino acids: CASSEWGDQPQHF. The CDR3 nucleotides are TGTGCCAGCAGTGAATGGGGCGATCAGCCCCAGCATTTT.

This clonotype was found many times. In DNA form, the CDR3 reads TGTGCTAGTGGTTACAACCAGCAGTCACTAGCTCACAATGAGCAGTTCTTC. Encoded protein: CASGYNQQSLAHNEQFF. V and J are TRBV12-5 and TRBJ2-1, with D possibly TRBD2 on 6 matching bases. V was shortened by 4 bases and J by 5 bases, with 21 bases between the two germline ends. The CDR3 is 17 amino acids. The germline V gene encodes CDR1 LGHNT and CDR2 FRNRAP.

The chain employs TRBV10-2 and TRBJ1-2; 8 bases are shared with TRBD1. The CDR3 covers 13 residues. The V and J ends lost 6 bases and 4 bases, in that order; junction bases with no gene match: 4. Per germline, CDR1 WSHSY and CDR2 SAAADI. The CDR3, as DNA: TGCGCCAGCAGCTTGGACAGGGTCTATGGCTACACCTTC. It specifies CASSLDRVYGYTF.

In this sample, this clonotype turned up many times. This chain links TRBV20-1 with TRBJ2-3, with 12 bases identical to TRBD2. This CDR3 contains 18 residues. Germline V gives CDR1 DFQATT, CDR2 SNEGSKA (reference sequence). V shed 0 bases and J 5 bases; nucleotides not matched to a gene: 12. This chain's CDR3 is CSARDWGLAGGLGDTQYF. CDR3 in DNA: TGCAGTGCTAGAGATTGGGGTCTAGCGGGGGGGCTTGGAGATACGCAGTATTTT.

This clonotype was detected ten times or more. This chain connects TRBV6-1 to TRBJ1-1, with unresolved D. The length of the CDR3 is 13 residues. CDR1 is MNHNS, CDR2 SASEGT, per germline. Trimming left V 7 bases short and J 1 base short, with 10 bases between. The DNA for the CDR3 is TGTGCCAGCATAGTGGGAGGGAACACTGAAGCTTTCTTT. Its translation: CASIVGGNTEAFF.

This clonotype was picked up many times. At one end, the junction sequence differs from germline, possibly due to a read error. The rearrangement links TRBV7-9 to TRBJ2-7, with D possibly matching TRBD2 (6 bases). CDR3 length: 14 residues. Germline V gene data show CDR1 as SEHNR and CDR2 as FQNEAQ (reference sequence). The CDR3 loop is CASTLLAGNYEQYF. The CDR3 coding sequence is TGTGCCAGCACCTTATTGGCGGGAAACTACGAGCAGTACTTC.

This clonotype was counted many times. The chain uses TRBV5-1 and TRBJ1-3; D might be TRBD1 (5 bases). V gave up 1 base and J gave up 3 bases, with 11 bases separating them. Germline loops: CDR1 SGHRS, CDR2 YFSETQ. The CDR3 sequence is 15 residues long. In nucleotides, the CDR3 is TGCGCCAGCAGCTTGAGCGGGGGAGGTGGAAACACCATATATTTT. Its translation: CASSLSGGGGNTIYF. The full variable domain, with the rest looked up from reference TRBV5-1 and TRBJ1-3, is KAGVTQTPRYLIKTRGQQVTLSCSPISGHRSVSWYQQTPGQGLQFLFEYFSETQRNKGNFPGRFSGRQFSNSRSEMNVSTLELGDSALYLCASSLSGGGGNTIYFGEGSWLTVV.

This clonotype was counted between two and nine times. V and J are TRBV9 and TRBJ2-3, with TRBD1 matching 7 bases. Trimming removed 3 bases from V and 4 bases from J; junction bases left unmatched: 5. Germline CDR1 reads SGDLS; CDR2 reads YYNGEE. This CDR3 has 14 residues. CDR3 region: CASSASGGADTQYF. The CDR3 nucleotides read TGTGCCAGCAGCGCTTCAGGGGGAGCAGATACGCAGTATTTT.

This clonotype was seen many times. The V and J genes are TRBV6-2 or TRBV6-3 and TRBJ2-5, with D tentatively TRBD2 (5 bases). Germline CDR1 MNHEY, CDR2 SVGEGT. Trimming removed 3 bases from V and 6 bases from J, with 11 bases in between. The CDR3 consists of 13 residues. CDR3 coding DNA: TGTGCCAGCAGTTATGCAGCGGTGAAGACCCAGTACTTC. It translates to CASSYAAVKTQYF.

This clonotype was counted a few times. The chain carries TRBV7-9 and TRBJ2-1; 12 positions match TRBD2. The germline CDR1 and CDR2 sequences are SEHNR and FQNEAQ (reference sequence). Germline trimming cut 6 bases from V and 12 bases from J; bases unmatched to any gene: 12. This CDR3 region has 15 residues. The CDR3 reads CASSRGLAGPDRQFF. For the CDR3, the DNA is TGTGCCAGCAGTCGCGGACTAGCGGGGCCCGATCGGCAGTTCTTC.

This clonotype occurred many times. V is TRBV28 and J is TRBJ1-1, with D possibly matching TRBD1 (5 bases). V was pared by 7 bases and J by 5 bases, with 14 bases between. CDR1 and CDR2 from the germline V gene are MDHEN and SYDVKM. The CDR3 totals 13 residues. Written as DNA, the CDR3 is TGTGCCAGCACCCTCCCGGGGGGAACTGAAGCTTTCTTT. Translation gives CASTLPGGTEAFF. The variable domain in full, with the rest retrieved from reference TRBV28 and TRBJ1-1, is DVKVTQSSRYLVKRTGEKVFLECVQDMDHENMFWYRQDPGLGLRLIYFSYDVKMKEKGDIPEGYSVSREKKERFSLILESASTNQTSMYLCASTLPGGTEAFFGQGTRLTVV.

This clonotype has ten or more counts. The rearrangement uses TRBV5-8 and TRBJ1-6; D gene uncertain. Trimming removed 3 bases from V and 15 bases from J, with 13 bases in between. Germline assignment: CDR1 SGHTS and CDR2 YDEGEE. This CDR3 spans 12 amino acids. CDR3 amino acids: CASSSDPRNLHF. In nucleotides, the CDR3 is TGTGCCAGCAGCTCTGACCCGCGCAACCTCCACTTT.

This clonotype appeared many times. The CDR3 loop reads CASSDGPHNEQFF. The CDR3 coding sequence is TGTGCCAGCAGCGACGGGCCGCACAATGAGCAGTTCTTC. The V and J genes are TRBV5-5 and TRBJ2-1; D unresolved. The V gene's germline CDR1 is SGHKS and CDR2 YYEKEE (reference sequence). The CDR3 length is 13 residues. The V and J ends lost 4 bases and 5 bases respectively, with 10 bases between them.

Only a few counts were recorded for this clonotype. J is TRBJ1-1 and V is TRBV11-1; 9 bases align to TRBD1. Germline V gives CDR1 SGHAT, CDR2 FQDESV (reference sequence). The trim removed 2 bases at V and 0 bases at J, leaving 4 bases unmatched. The CDR3 has 16 residues. DNA for the CDR3: TGTGCCAGCAGCTTAACAGGGGGCAACATGAACACTGAAGCTTTCTTT. This encodes CASSLTGGNMNTEAFF.

The genes are TRBV6-1 and TRBJ2-3, with 10 bases matching TRBD2. Germline-derived CDR1 and CDR2 are MNHNS and SASEGT. This CDR3 has 14 residues. V lost 4 bases and J lost 3; bases outside the gene matches: 1. As DNA, the CDR3 is TGTGCCAGCAGTGTAGCGGGAGGAACAGATACGCAGTATTTT. It encodes CASSVAGGTDTQYF.

The chain uses TRBV10-3 and TRBJ2-7; D is uncertain. The CDR3 runs to 12 residues. Germline V gene sequence: CDR1 ENHRY, CDR2 SYGVKD. The V end was cut by 3 bases, the J end by 0 bases, with 3 bases between. The CDR3 DNA is TGTGCCATCAGTGATTCCTCCTACGAGCAGTACTTC. Its protein is CAISDSSYEQYF.

In this sample, this clonotype turned up many times. The chain links TRBV6-2 or TRBV6-3 to TRBJ2-7; D call uncertain. This CDR3 is 14 amino acids long. Trimming removed 2 bases from V and 3 bases from J, with 11 bases in between. In germline, CDR1 is MNHEY, CDR2 SVGEGT. The DNA of the CDR3 is TGTGCCAGCAGTTACACGGGCGCCTACTACGAGCAGTACTTC. This encodes CASSYTGAYYEQYF.

At least ten counts were recorded for this clonotype. This rearrangement joins TRBV14 to TRBJ2-2; 10 nucleotides align to TRBD1. Per the germline V gene, CDR1 is SGHDN and CDR2 is FVKESK. J lost 4 bases, V lost 4 bases, and 6 bases had no gene match. The CDR3 totals 16 residues. DNA for the CDR3: TGTGCCAGCAGCCCCCCCGGGACAGGGGTCACCGGGGAGCTGTTTTTT. As protein: CASSPPGTGVTGELFF.

The chain carries TRBV19 and TRBJ2-1, with D unresolved. This CDR3 region has 15 residues. Germline-derived CDR1 and CDR2 are LNHDA and SQIVND (reference sequence). V dropped 8 bases and J dropped 8 bases, with 22 bases sitting between them. This CDR3 is CASGRAAGFVDEQFF. The CDR3 region has the DNA TGTGCCAGTGGGCGCGCAGCTGGATTTGTGGATGAGCAGTTCTTC. Based on the CDR3 plus reference TRBV19 and TRBJ2-1, the full variable domain is DGGITQSPKYLFRKEGQNVTLSCEQNLNHDAMYWYRQDPGQGLRLIYYSQIVNDFQKGDIAEGYSVSREKKESFPLTVTSAQKNPTAFYLCASGRAAGFVDEQFFGPGTRLTVL.

This clonotype has a count of ten or more. The CDR3 DNA sequence: TGTGCCAGCAGCCCAGATCCTCTCGGGCGTAGCACAGATACGCAGTATTTT. This gives the protein CASSPDPLGRSTDTQYF. The chain has TRBV6-5 and TRBJ2-3; no reliable D call. The CDR3 totals 17 residues. V lost 6 bases, J lost 0 bases, and 19 bases lay in between. CDR1 MNHEY and CDR2 SVGAGI come from the germline V gene.

This clonotype was observed a few times. The chain uses TRBV2 and TRBJ2-5; D not certain. Germline CDR1 SNHLY, CDR2 FYNNEI. The CDR3 runs 12 residues. The germline V and J ends were trimmed by 6 bases and 4 bases, with 9 bases remaining between them. The CDR3 DNA reads as TGTGCCAGCAGCAGGTATCCAGAGACCCAGTACTTC. Protein sequence: CASSRYPETQYF.

This clonotype was counted between two and nine times. CDR3 sequence: CASQRSTSLSEQYF. The CDR3 DNA reads as TGTGCCAGCCAACGCAGCACGAGCCTCTCCGAGCAGTACTTC. This chain links TRBV6-5 with TRBJ2-7; D unclear. Germline V gene data show CDR1 as MNHEY and CDR2 as SVGAGI. The V gene lost 8 bases and the J gene lost 6 bases, with 20 bases spanning the gap. The length of the CDR3 is 14 residues.

This clonotype was seen at least ten times. The chain links TRBV20-1 to TRBJ2-3; D call uncertain. V lost 1 base, J lost 2 bases, and 10 bases lay in between. From germline, CDR1 is DFQATT and CDR2 SNEGSKA (reference sequence). CDR3 length: 14 amino acids. The DNA of the CDR3 is TGCAGTGCTAGAGCGGATGCTACCACAGATACGCAGTATTTT. The encoded protein is CSARADATTDTQYF.

This clonotype was seen at least ten times. The rearrangement links TRBV7-3 to TRBJ2-2, with D hard to call. Germline CDR1 is SGHTA and CDR2 is FQGTGA. The V end was cut by 4 bases, the J end by 7 bases, with 7 bases between. The CDR3 has 12 residues. In nucleotides, the CDR3 is TGTGCCAGCAGCTCACCCGGCGGGGAGCTGTTTTTT. Translating gives CASSSPGGELFF.

The chain links TRBV7-2 to TRBJ2-2; 15 bases line up with TRBD2. V lost 5 bases to trimming and J lost 5 bases; unmatched junction nucleotides: 6. The CDR3 is 17 residues long. The germline V gene encodes CDR1 SGHTA and CDR2 FQGNSA. CDR3 DNA sequence: TGTGCCAGCAGCCGAGGACTAGCGGGAGGGTATACCGGGGAGCTGTTTTTT. This gives the protein CASSRGLAGGYTGELFF.